This T cell receptor (beta chain) derives from a study of early T cells in non-severe SARS-CoV-2 infection. Unique molecular identifiers were affixed to single, distinct cDNA molecules. TCRdb called the 5' RACE reads again in MiXCR, with one record for every CDR3 protein. The profile covers roughly 90,000 distinct CDR3 sequences, with approximately 15% appearing a single time and about 0.58% taken by the ten largest. This CDR3 is 14 amino acids long. Germline loops: CDR1 DFQATT, CDR2 SNEGSKA (reference sequence). Trimming left V 6 bases short and J 0 bases short, with 12 bases between. The chain carries TRBV20-1 and TRBJ1-3; no clear D gene. This TCR was sampled from an adult who was a healthcare worker with PCR-confirmed SARS-CoV-2 infection or an uninfected control (not recorded which). The sample comprised whole blood. In DNA form, the CDR3 reads TGCAGTGCAAGACCCTTGAGCTCTGGAAACACCATATATTTT. Protein: CSARPLSSGNTIYF.